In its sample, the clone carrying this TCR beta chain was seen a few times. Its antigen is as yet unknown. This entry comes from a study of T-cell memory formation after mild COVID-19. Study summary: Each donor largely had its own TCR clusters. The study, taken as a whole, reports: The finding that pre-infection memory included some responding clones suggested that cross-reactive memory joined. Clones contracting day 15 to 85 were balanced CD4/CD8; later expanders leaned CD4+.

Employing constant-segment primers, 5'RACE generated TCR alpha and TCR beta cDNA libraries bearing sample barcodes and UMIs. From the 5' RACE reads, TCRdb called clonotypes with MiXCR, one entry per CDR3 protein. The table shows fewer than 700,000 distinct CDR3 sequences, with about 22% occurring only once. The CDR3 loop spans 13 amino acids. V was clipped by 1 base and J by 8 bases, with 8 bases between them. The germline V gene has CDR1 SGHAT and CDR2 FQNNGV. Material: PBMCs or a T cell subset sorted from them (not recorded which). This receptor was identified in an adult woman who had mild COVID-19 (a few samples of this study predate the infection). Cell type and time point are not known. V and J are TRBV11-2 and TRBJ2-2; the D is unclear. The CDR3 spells CASSLVRAGELFF. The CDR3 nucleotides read TGTGCCAGCAGCTTAGTGAGAGCGGGGGAGCTGTTTTTT. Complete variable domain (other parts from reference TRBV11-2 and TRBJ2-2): EAGVAQSPRYKIIEKRQSVAFWCNPISGHATLYWYQQILGQGPKLLIQFQNNGVVDDSQLPKDRFSAERLKGVDSTLKIQPAKLEDSAVYLCASSLVRAGELFFGEGSRLTVL.